One sample yielded the 32 T cell receptor beta chains listed below, sequenced in a study of CD8 T cells in Susac syndrome. The authors reverse transcribed about 0.5 to 1 ug RNA with random hexamers. One entry per CDR3 protein results from TCRdb running MiXCR on the immunoSEQ multiplex PCR reads. The repertoire holds around 130,000 distinct CDR3 sequences, with about 95% as singletons. The sequenced material came from CD4+ T cells from PBMCs. The receptors stem from a human donor in good health.

The chain couples TRBV28 to TRBJ2-1, with D tentatively TRBD2 (5 bases). Per germline, CDR1 MDHEN and CDR2 SYDVKM. The CDR3 totals 13 residues. Trimming cost V 7 bases and J 4 bases, with 11 bases left between them. The CDR3, as DNA: TGTGCCAGCAAGCGAGGGCCTTACAATGAGCAGTTCTTC. It is translated as CASKRGPYNEQFF.

In DNA, the CDR3 is TGTGCCAGCAGTGCAATGTCATCTAGCGGGACAGATACGCAGTATTTT. Translated: CASSAMSSSGTDTQYF. The chain has TRBV6-4 and TRBJ2-3; 8 nucleotides align to TRBD2. V was pared by 4 bases and J by 3 bases, with 9 bases of the junction left unmatched. The CDR3 contains 16 residues. From germline, CDR1 is MRHNA and CDR2 SNTAGT.

The V gene is TRBV20-1, the J gene TRBJ2-3, with 10 bases identical to TRBD2. Looked up from germline, CDR1 is DFQATT and CDR2 is SNEGSKA (reference sequence). With V trimmed by 4 bases and J by 6 bases, 19 bases remained unmatched. The CDR3 consists of 18 residues. CDR3 sequence reads: CSATPADAASGGGDTQYF. In nucleotides, the CDR3 is TGCAGTGCTACCCCGGCGGACGCGGCTAGCGGGGGCGGGGATACGCAGTATTTT.

This chain uses TRBV7-2 with TRBJ2-1, with D tentatively TRBD2 (5 bases). This CDR3 has 14 residues. The germline V gene has CDR1 SGHTA and CDR2 FQGNSA. Trimming shortened V by 5 bases and J by 3 bases, and 11 bases separated the two germline ends. DNA of the CDR3: TGTGCCAGCAGCGCACCCAGCGGCTACAATGAGCAGTTCTTC. Its translation is CASSAPSGYNEQFF.

The genes are TRBV3-1 and TRBJ2-1; D call uncertain. CDR3 size: 14 residues. Germline V gene sequence: CDR1 LGHDT, CDR2 YNNKEL (reference sequence). With 0 bases removed from V and 7 bases from J, the gap between germline ends came to 10 bases. The CDR3 DNA follows: TGTGCCAGCAGCCAAGATAATAGCTTGAATGAGCAGTTCTTC. It is translated as CASSQDNSLNEQFF.

J is TRBJ2-5 and V is TRBV7-2; D not certain. Germline V gene lookup returns CDR1 SGHTA and CDR2 FQGNSA. CDR3 length: 14 residues. Trimming took 2 bases from V and 5 from J, leaving 12 bases between them. The CDR3: CASSLSPLGETQYF. CDR3 in DNA: TGTGCCAGCAGCTTATCTCCATTGGGGGAGACCCAGTACTTC.

V and J are TRBV20-1 and TRBJ2-1, with D unresolved. CDR1 is DFQATT, CDR2 SNEGSKA, per germline (reference sequence). V lost 0 bases to trimming and J lost 11 bases, with 17 bases between them. The CDR3 has 14 residues. This CDR3 is CSARDIGPREQQFF. DNA of the CDR3: TGCAGTGCTAGAGATATCGGGCCTAGGGAACAGCAGTTCTTC.

The V and J genes are TRBV30 and TRBJ2-5; 9 bases map to TRBD2. V lost 3 bases, J lost 3 bases, and 5 bases stayed unmatched. Germline V gene data show CDR1 as GTSNPN and CDR2 as SVGIG (reference sequence). This CDR3 region has 14 residues. The CDR3 DNA reads TGTGCCTGGAGGAGACTAGCGGATGAAGAGACCCAGTACTTC. Its translation is CAWRRLADEETQYF.

The CDR3, as DNA: TGTGCCATCAGTGGGGGAATGACGGCGGGAGGAGATACGCAGTATTTT. This encodes CAISGGMTAGGDTQYF. J is TRBJ2-3 and V is TRBV10-3; TRBD2 agrees at 8 bases. CDR1 and CDR2 from the germline V gene are ENHRY and SYGVKD. Unmatched junction bases numbered 11, after V lost 4 bases and J lost 5 bases. The CDR3 has 16 amino acids.

V and J are TRBV2 and TRBJ2-1, with TRBD2 matching 9 bases. Germline V gene data show CDR1 as SNHLY and CDR2 as FYNNEI. The CDR3 is made up of 15 amino acids. J gave up 7 bases and V 4 bases, and 8 bases lay outside the gene matches. The CDR3 reads CASSGLSGRKNEQFF. CDR3 nucleotides: TGTGCCAGCAGTGGCTTAAGCGGGAGGAAAAATGAGCAGTTCTTC.

This chain uses TRBV6-6 with TRBJ2-2; TRBD1 is a possible D gene (5 bases). CDR3 length: 13 residues. Deletions cut 10 bases from V and 4 bases from J, with 13 bases between. CDR1 is MNHNY and CDR2 is SVGAGI in the germline V gene (reference sequence). As DNA, the CDR3 is TGTGCCACCACGTCTGGGGCCACCGGGGAGCTGTTTTTT. Translation: CATTSGATGELFF.

V is TRBV29-1 and J is TRBJ1-1; D gene unclear. Trimming shortened V by 7 bases and J by 0 bases, and 12 bases separated the two germline ends. Germline CDR1 SQVTM, CDR2 ANQGSEA. This CDR3 contains 13 residues. CDR3 coding DNA: TGCAGCGCTACCAAGGACTTGAACACTGAAGCTTTCTTT. Translated: CSATKDLNTEAFF.

This rearrangement joins TRBV12-3 or TRBV12-4 to TRBJ2-7, with D maybe TRBD2 (6 bases). V shed 2 bases and J shed 6 bases, with 14 bases lying between them. CDR3 size: 14 residues. The CDR3 DNA reads as TGTGCCAGCAGTTTACTAGCGAGAGGATCCGAGCAGTACTTC. It codes for CASSLLARGSEQYF.

In the case of this clonotype: Germline is not matched at one junction end, which may reflect a read error. V is TRBV30 and J is TRBJ2-3; D is unclear. CDR3 size: 17 residues. CDR1 is GTSNPN and CDR2 is SVGIG in the germline V gene (reference sequence). The CDR3 is CAWSFSLTTPSADTQYF. CDR3 DNA sequence: TGCGCCTGGAGTTTTTCCCTGACAACCCCGAGTGCAGATACGCAGTATTTT.

This clonotype was picked up one time. The CDR3 spells CASSGTATNEKLFF. As DNA, the CDR3 is TGTGCCAGCTCAGGGACAGCAACTAATGAAAAACTGTTTTTT. The gene calls are TRBV18 and TRBJ1-4, with 7 bases fitting TRBD1. This CDR3 has 14 amino acids. Germline CDR1 is KGHSH and CDR2 is LQKENI. With V trimmed by 5 bases and J by 0 bases, 0 bases remained unmatched.

This chain links TRBV28 with TRBJ2-7; TRBD2 might be the D (6 bases). CDR1 MDHEN and CDR2 SYDVKM come from the germline V gene. The CDR3 is 14 residues long. V shed 4 bases and J shed 4 bases, with 14 bases lying between them. The CDR3 loop reads CASSYRGAAYEQYF. In nucleotides, the CDR3 is TGTGCCAGCAGTTACCGCGGGGCAGCTTACGAGCAGTACTTC.

The rearrangement uses TRBV5-1 and TRBJ2-2; TRBD1 matches at 7 bases. CDR3 size: 17 residues. Germline CDR1 SGHRS, CDR2 YFSETQ. Losses at the gene ends were 0 bases for V and 0 bases for J; bases not matched to a gene: 5. Here the CDR3 reads CASSLARDSANTGELFF. The CDR3 DNA is TGCGCCAGCAGCTTGGCTAGGGACAGCGCGAACACCGGGGAGCTGTTTTTT.

The rearrangement uses TRBV6-1 and TRBJ2-7; TRBD2 matches at 13 bases. With 7 bases clipped from V and 4 bases from J, the junction kept 10 bases outside the gene matches. The CDR3 extends over 16 amino acids. In germline, CDR1 is MNHNS, CDR2 SASEGT. The CDR3 region is CASTGTSGTAGYEQYF. DNA for the CDR3: TGTGCCAGCACTGGGACTAGCGGGACCGCAGGATACGAGCAGTACTTC.

A single count supports this clonotype. CDR3 sequence (DNA): TGTGCCAGCATGGACACCAACTATGGCTACACCTTC. Its translation: CASMDTNYGYTF. The rearrangement links TRBV25-1 to TRBJ1-2; D might be TRBD1 (5 bases). The CDR3 sequence is 12 residues long. V was trimmed by 7 bases and J by 2 bases, leaving 8 bases between them. The germline gives CDR1 MGHDK, CDR2 SYGVNS.

A single count supports this clonotype. The chain has TRBV9 and TRBJ2-1; tentative D call: TRBD2 (7 bases). The CDR3 is made up of 15 amino acids. The germline V gene encodes CDR1 SGDLS and CDR2 YYNGEE. Deletions cut 5 bases from V and 6 bases from J, with 18 bases between. CDR3 DNA sequence: TGTGCCAGCAGAAACGGACTAGGGGGTTCCAATGAGCAGTTCTTC. Translation gives CASRNGLGGSNEQFF.

This chain links TRBV7-2 with TRBJ2-2; D is ambiguous. The V end lost 5 bases, the J end lost 1 base, and 8 bases lay between the germline ends. Germline V gives CDR1 SGHTA, CDR2 FQGNSA. The length of the CDR3 is 14 residues. CDR3 amino acids: CASSPGLNTGELFF. Here the CDR3 DNA reads TGTGCCAGCAGCCCCGGTCTGAACACCGGGGAGCTGTTTTTT.

This sequence joins TRBV6-5 and TRBJ2-7; tentative D call: TRBD2 (5 bases). The ends were cut back, 7 bases at V and 4 bases at J, with 17 bases in the middle. CDR1 and CDR2 (germline): MNHEY, SVGAGI. The CDR3 has 14 amino acids. The CDR3 DNA reads as TGTGCCAGCACCCCCGGGCAGCGGTCTTACGAGCAGTACTTC. This gives the protein CASTPGQRSYEQYF.

The V gene is TRBV18, the J gene TRBJ1-1; 7 nucleotides match TRBD1. V lost 4 bases, J lost 3 bases, and 11 bases stayed unmatched. The germline gives CDR1 KGHSH, CDR2 LQKENI. The CDR3 is 16 residues long. CDR3 bases: TGTGCCAGCTCACTCGTACCCCGGGACAGATACACTGAAGCTTTCTTT. Residues: CASSLVPRDRYTEAFF.

This clonotype was found a few times. The chain has TRBV19 and TRBJ2-4, with D possibly matching TRBD2 (5 bases). Germline loops: CDR1 LNHDA, CDR2 SQIVND (reference sequence). The CDR3 loop spans 13 amino acids. V dropped 2 bases and J dropped 8 bases, with 10 bases sitting between them. CDR3 coding DNA: TGTGCCAGTAGTATATCGGAGGTGGACATTCAGTACTTC. This encodes CASSISEVDIQYF.

V is TRBV9 and J is TRBJ2-2, with D possibly being TRBD1 or TRBD2 (5 bases each). The CDR3 contains 15 residues. Germline CDR1 reads SGDLS; CDR2 reads YYNGEE. Trimming cost V 0 bases and J 4 bases, with 10 bases left between them. The CDR3 DNA is TGTGCCAGCAGCGTAGGGGACCTACCCACCGGGGAGCTGTTTTTT. Its protein is CASSVGDLPTGELFF.

The gene calls are TRBV19 and TRBJ1-2; no definite D call. There are 13 residues in the CDR3. V gave up 6 bases and J gave up 7 bases, with 15 bases separating them. CDR1 and CDR2 from the germline V gene are LNHDA and SQIVND (reference sequence). The CDR3 loop is CASRVQLNSGYTF. The CDR3 nucleotides are TGTGCCAGTAGGGTTCAGCTTAACAGTGGCTACACCTTC.

The rearrangement links TRBV6-2 or TRBV6-3 to TRBJ1-2, with D unresolved. Germline V gene sequence: CDR1 MNHEY, CDR2 SVGEGT. The CDR3 contains 14 residues. V dropped 2 bases and J dropped 4 bases, with 11 bases sitting between them. The CDR3, as DNA: TGTGCCAGCAGTTACGGAGGGCCAGCCTATGGCTACACCTTC. Its translation is CASSYGGPAYGYTF.

The chain recombines TRBV28 with TRBJ2-2; D is uncertain. This CDR3 region has 13 residues. V was cut by 6 bases and J by 4 bases, with 9 bases left in between. From germline, CDR1 is MDHEN and CDR2 SYDVKM. CDR3 protein: CASSPRRTGELFF. CDR3 nucleotide sequence: TGTGCCAGCAGCCCACGTCGCACCGGGGAGCTGTTTTTT.

V and J are TRBV23-1 and TRBJ2-7; maybe TRBD2 (6 bases). TRBV23-1 is annotated as an ORF whose role is uncertain. The CDR3 consists of 15 residues. V was trimmed by 4 bases and J by 3 bases, leaving 16 bases between them. CDR3: CASSRLGGDRYEQYF. Here the CDR3 DNA reads TGCGCCAGCAGTCGGTTAGGAGGGGACCGCTACGAGCAGTACTTC.

V is TRBV12-3 or TRBV12-4 and J is TRBJ2-5; D is ambiguous. The V and J ends lost 6 bases and 0 bases respectively, with 11 bases between them. The length of the CDR3 is 14 residues. The CDR3 spells CASRKTQYQETQYF. DNA for the CDR3: TGTGCCAGCAGAAAGACTCAGTACCAAGAGACCCAGTACTTC.

CDR3 loop: CSARGGLANEQFF. CDR3 DNA: TGCAGTGCCCGTGGCGGACTAGCGAATGAGCAGTTCTTC. The chain uses TRBV20-1 and TRBJ2-1, with 9 bases fitting TRBD2. V lost 6 bases to trimming and J lost 7 bases; unmatched junction nucleotides: 7. This CDR3 has 13 amino acids. Germline V gene sequence: CDR1 DFQATT, CDR2 SNEGSKA (reference sequence).

The chain joins TRBV3-1 to TRBJ2-2; no clear D. CDR1 is LGHDT and CDR2 is YNNKEL in the germline V gene (reference sequence). The CDR3 totals 18 residues. The germline V and J ends were trimmed by 4 bases and 6 bases, with 24 bases remaining between them. CDR3 nucleotide sequence: TGTGCCAGCAGCCCGCATTCTAGAATTAGTAACTTCCCCGGGGAGCTGTTTTTT. Translation: CASSPHSRISNFPGELFF.